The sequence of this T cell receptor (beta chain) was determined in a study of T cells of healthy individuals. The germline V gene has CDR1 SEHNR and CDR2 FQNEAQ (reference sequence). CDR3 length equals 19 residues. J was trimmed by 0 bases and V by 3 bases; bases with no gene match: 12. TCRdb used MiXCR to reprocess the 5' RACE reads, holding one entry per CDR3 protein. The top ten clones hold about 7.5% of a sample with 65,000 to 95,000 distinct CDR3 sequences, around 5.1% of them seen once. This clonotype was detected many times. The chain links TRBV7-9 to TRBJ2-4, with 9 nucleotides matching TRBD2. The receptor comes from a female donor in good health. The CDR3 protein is CASSFGGLTSGLAKNIQYF. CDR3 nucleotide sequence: TGTGCCAGCAGCTTCGGAGGGCTGACTAGCGGTCTAGCCAAAAACATTCAGTACTTC.